Presented here are 27 T cell receptor beta chains from one specimen sequenced in a study of blood T cell repertoires in COVID-19. TCRdb's copy holds only in-frame clones and misses some; the assay was immunoSEQ multiplex PCR. The sample lists some 150,000 clones; 80% to 90% were seen once. Material: peripheral blood. The receptors derive from a woman of 80 years or more with acute or convalescent COVID-19.

The chain employs TRBV30 and TRBJ1-1; D may be TRBD1 (5 bases). The CDR3 has 13 amino acids. V lost 3 bases to trimming and J lost 6 bases, with 14 bases between them. Germline CDR1 GTSNPN, CDR2 SVGIG (reference sequence). The CDR3 here is CAWSQLSGAEAFF. The CDR3 DNA follows: TGTGCCTGGAGCCAACTCTCGGGGGCTGAAGCTTTCTTT.

DNA for the CDR3: TGTGCCAGCAGTCCGATAACAGGGGCCTACTATGGCTACACCTTC. Translating gives CASSPITGAYYGYTF. The chain combines TRBV6-5 with TRBJ1-2; 7 nucleotides line up with TRBD1. Germline trimming cut 5 bases from V and 3 bases from J; bases unmatched to any gene: 9. Germline lookup yields CDR1 MNHEY and CDR2 SVGAGI. The CDR3 is 15 residues long.

V and J are TRBV6-6 and TRBJ2-3, with D tentatively TRBD1 (6 bases). CDR1 is MNHNY, CDR2 SVGAGI, per germline (reference sequence). Trimming shortened V by 6 bases and J by 4 bases, and 11 bases separated the two germline ends. The CDR3 contains 13 residues. The DNA for the CDR3 is TGTGCCAGCAGAACAGGGCCATCAGATACGCAGTATTTT. As protein: CASRTGPSDTQYF.

V and J are TRBV7-8 and TRBJ1-5; possible D gene TRBD1, 5 bases. The CDR3 runs 17 residues. CDR1 and CDR2 (germline): SGHVS, FQNEAQ. Trimming stripped 0 bases from V and 1 base from J, with 13 bases between. The CDR3 DNA is TGTGCCAGCAGCTTAGCGCCCAAGGGGAAAAGCAATCAGCCCCAGCATTTT. Residues: CASSLAPKGKSNQPQHF.

The J gene is TRBJ1-5, the V gene TRBV5-1; TRBD1 agrees at 7 bases. The CDR3 covers 15 residues. Trimming cost V 0 bases and J 3 bases; bases outside gene matches: 3. CDR1 and CDR2 (germline): SGHRS, YFSETQ. CDR3 DNA: TGCGCCAGCAGCTTGGGGGGGACAGACAATCAGCCCCAGCATTTT. It encodes CASSLGGTDNQPQHF.

The rearrangement uses TRBV19 and TRBJ1-2; 7 bases are shared with TRBD1. CDR1 is LNHDA and CDR2 is SQIVND in the germline V gene (reference sequence). The ends lost 2 bases at V and 1 base at J; junction bases unmatched: 7. The CDR3 loop spans 16 amino acids. This chain's CDR3 is CASSIKQGPDNYGYTF. The CDR3 bases are TGTGCCAGTAGTATAAAACAGGGGCCGGATAACTATGGCTACACCTTC.

The chain uses TRBV11-2 and TRBJ2-5; 9 nucleotides match TRBD1. Per the germline V gene, CDR1 is SGHAT and CDR2 is FQNNGV. V was pared by 3 bases and J by 10 bases, with 0 bases of the junction left unmatched. CDR3 length equals 11 residues. For the CDR3, the DNA is TGTGCCAGCAGCTTGACAGGGGGCCAGTACTTC. This sequence encodes CASSLTGGQYF.

J is TRBJ1-2 and V is TRBV3-1 (or the pseudogene TRBV3-2); TRBD1 matches at 12 bases. Per germline, CDR1 LGHDT and CDR2 YNNKEL (reference sequence). After removal of 4 bases from V and 5 bases from J, the junction contained 11 bases not matched to a gene. The CDR3 spans 17 residues. This chain's CDR3 is CASSPGTGGAGGYGYTF. CDR3 nucleotides: TGTGCCAGCAGCCCAGGGACAGGGGGCGCCGGGGGTTATGGCTACACCTTC.

V is TRBV18 and J is TRBJ2-7, with 13 bases fitting TRBD2. CDR3 length: 15 amino acids. Trimming took 4 bases from V and 3 from J; bases not matched to a gene: 3. Looked up from germline, CDR1 is KGHSH and CDR2 is LQKENI. CDR3 nucleotides: TGTGCCAGCTCACGCGGACTAGCGGGGGACTACGAGCAGTACTTC. Protein product: CASSRGLAGDYEQYF.

This clone was counted once. The chain uses TRBV7-2 and TRBJ2-5, with 11 bases matching TRBD2. V shed 3 bases, J shed 3 bases, and the junction held 6 bases outside the gene matches. The CDR3 is made up of 16 amino acids. The germline V gene encodes CDR1 SGHTA and CDR2 FQGNSA. The CDR3 reads CASSFLGLAGKETQYF. CDR3 nucleotide sequence: TGTGCCAGCAGCTTCCTTGGACTAGCGGGTAAAGAGACCCAGTACTTC.

The chain recombines TRBV2 with TRBJ1-2; the match to TRBD1 covers 7 bases. The V and J ends lost 6 bases and 4 bases, in that order; junction bases with no gene match: 5. Germline lookup yields CDR1 SNHLY and CDR2 FYNNEI. The CDR3 runs to 13 residues. Written as DNA, the CDR3 is TGTGCCAGCAGGGACGACAGGGTCTATGGCTACACCTTC. Amino acid sequence: CASRDDRVYGYTF.

Comment on this clone: The sample has other DNA sequences that encode this CDR3 too. The chain is built from TRBV28 and TRBJ2-5, with TRBD1 matching over 8 bases. Germline V gene sequence: CDR1 MDHEN, CDR2 SYDVKM. Germline trimming cut 2 bases from V and 5 bases from J; bases unmatched to any gene: 7. The CDR3 totals 15 residues. The CDR3, as DNA: TGTGCCAGCAGTTTACAGGGGGCGGGTGGGGAGACCCAGTACTTC. Its protein product is CASSLQGAGGETQYF.

In its sample, this clone was seen once. This chain links TRBV18 with TRBJ2-3, with 10 nucleotides matching TRBD2. V shed 4 bases, J shed 1 base, and the junction held 8 bases outside the gene matches. The CDR3 is 17 amino acids. Germline values: CDR1 KGHSH, CDR2 LQKENI. The CDR3 coding sequence is TGTGCCAGCTCACGACGGGCTAGCGGGGGACGCACAGATACGCAGTATTTT. Amino acids: CASSRRASGGRTDTQYF.

This rearrangement joins TRBV6-5 to TRBJ2-7; 7 nucleotides match TRBD2. Germline loops: CDR1 MNHEY, CDR2 SVGAGI. The V gene end was trimmed by 6 bases and the J gene end by 1 base; junction bases not matched to a gene: 6. This CDR3 is built from 14 residues. CDR3 amino acids: CASRGPGGSYEQYF. The CDR3 DNA reads as TGTGCCAGCAGAGGGCCCGGGGGGTCCTACGAGCAGTACTTC.

This clone was counted a single time. The chain combines TRBV5-1 with TRBJ2-1; tentative D call: TRBD2 (6 bases). This CDR3 contains 13 residues. CDR1 is SGHRS and CDR2 is YFSETQ in the germline V gene. V gave up 2 bases and J gave up 10 bases, with 13 bases separating them. The CDR3 coding sequence is TGCGCCAGCAGCTTCCCGGGGGTTCTAGAGCAGTTCTTC. Protein sequence: CASSFPGVLEQFF.

The chain links TRBV5-6 to TRBJ1-1; the D gene is possibly TRBD1 (6 bases). Germline V gives CDR1 SGHDT, CDR2 YYEEEE. Between the trimmed V and J ends, which lost 4 bases and 6 bases, there was a span of 19 bases. This CDR3 has 15 amino acids. The CDR3: CASSKRGKEFSEAFF. As DNA, the CDR3 is TGTGCCAGCAGCAAGAGGGGGAAGGAGTTTTCTGAAGCTTTCTTT.

The chain couples TRBV5-1 to TRBJ2-2; possible D gene TRBD1, 5 bases. Germline CDR1 reads SGHRS; CDR2 reads YFSETQ. The CDR3 totals 14 residues. Trimming left V 1 base short and J 5 bases short, with 9 bases between. The CDR3 sequence is CASSLTSGTGELFF. CDR3 DNA sequence: TGCGCCAGCAGCTTGACGTCAGGGACCGGGGAGCTGTTTTTT.

The V call is TRBV5-1, the J call TRBJ2-3, with TRBD2 matching 10 bases. This CDR3 is 15 amino acids long. In germline, CDR1 is SGHRS, CDR2 YFSETQ. With V trimmed by 2 bases and J by 9 bases, 9 bases remained unmatched. CDR3 residues: CASSLPAGGTGTQYF. The CDR3 region has the DNA TGCGCCAGCAGCTTACCAGCGGGGGGGACGGGAACGCAGTATTTT.

The rearrangement joins TRBV28 to TRBJ1-5; 10 nucleotides align to TRBD1. CDR1 is MDHEN, CDR2 SYDVKM, per germline. J lost 5 bases, V lost 7 bases, and 8 bases had no gene match. This CDR3 spans 15 amino acids. The CDR3 protein is CASNSRDRGYQPQHF. The DNA for the CDR3 is TGTGCCAGCAATTCCCGGGACAGGGGATATCAGCCCCAGCATTTT.

The chain joins TRBV9 to TRBJ1-5, with 10 bases aligning to TRBD1. V was clipped by 5 bases and J by 1 base; unmatched bases: 3. Germline V gene lookup returns CDR1 SGDLS and CDR2 YYNGEE. The CDR3 spans 15 residues. The CDR3 nucleotides are TGTGCCAGCAGAGTGGACAGGGGGAGCAATCAGCCCCAGCATTTT. As protein: CASRVDRGSNQPQHF.

This clone is a singleton in its sample. V usage is TRBV2 and J usage is TRBJ2-5; 11 bases are shared with TRBD2. There are 16 residues in the CDR3. Per germline, CDR1 SNHLY and CDR2 FYNNEI. J was trimmed by 2 bases and V by 3 bases; bases with no gene match: 5. For the CDR3, the DNA is TGTGCCAGCAGTGATTCTCGGACTAGCGGGCAAGAGACCCAGTACTTC. Its protein is CASSDSRTSGQETQYF.

This clone was counted a few times. The CDR3 DNA sequence: TGTGCCAGCAGCTCCTTAGACAGGGGGCAGGGTGGCTACACCTTC. Translated, it gives CASSSLDRGQGGYTF. The chain is built from TRBV7-2 and TRBJ1-2, with 10 bases lining up with TRBD1. Germline V gene data show CDR1 as SGHTA and CDR2 as FQGNSA. V shed 4 bases and J 7 bases; nucleotides not matched to a gene: 9. CDR3 length: 15 amino acids.

The rearrangement joins TRBV4-1 to TRBJ1-4, with TRBD1 matching over 8 bases. CDR3 size: 16 residues. The junction had 11 bases not matched to a gene; V was cut back by 3 bases and J by 8 bases. The germline CDR1 and CDR2 sequences are MGHRA and YSYEKL. This CDR3 reads CASSQGKRTGNEKLFF. Written as DNA, the CDR3 is TGCGCCAGCAGCCAGGGGAAAAGGACAGGGAACGAAAAACTGTTTTTT.

This sequence joins TRBV4-2 and TRBJ1-5, with 7 bases matching TRBD1. The trim removed 0 bases at V and 1 base at J, leaving 6 bases unmatched. The CDR3 has 17 residues. Germline values: CDR1 LGHNA, CDR2 YNFKEQ. The CDR3 DNA reads TGTGCCAGCAGCCAAGATCGCGGAGGGGGCAGCAATCAGCCCCAGCATTTT. Residues: CASSQDRGGGSNQPQHF.

Written as DNA, the CDR3 is TGCGCCAGCAGCCCGGACAGGACAACTGAAGCTTTCTTT. Amino acids: CASSPDRTTEAFF. The rearrangement uses TRBV5-1 and TRBJ1-1, with 7 bases that match TRBD1. The CDR3 loop spans 13 amino acids. The V segment lost 4 bases and the J segment 5 bases; nucleotides outside the gene matches: 5. CDR1 is SGHRS, CDR2 YFSETQ, per germline.

This chain connects TRBV2 to TRBJ1-1; weak D call: TRBD1 (6 bases). Between the trimmed V and J ends, which lost 6 bases and 3 bases, there was a span of 17 bases. Germline V gene lookup returns CDR1 SNHLY and CDR2 FYNNEI. The CDR3 has 15 amino acids. The CDR3, as DNA: TGTGCCAGCAGCTATCAACAGGGCATGGACACTGAAGCTTTCTTT. This codes for CASSYQQGMDTEAFF.

This chain uses TRBV5-1 with TRBJ1-2, with 9 bases aligning to TRBD1. V lost 4 bases and J lost 6; bases outside the gene matches: 7. CDR1 and CDR2 (germline): SGHRS, YFSETQ. There are 14 residues in the CDR3. CDR3 residues: CASSRGDREDGYTF. The CDR3 DNA sequence: TGCGCCAGCAGCAGGGGGGACAGGGAGGATGGCTACACCTTC.